This T cell receptor beta chain was profiled in a study of T cell responses to AZD1222 COVID-19 vaccine. Profiling relied on immunoSEQ multiplex PCR, and the TCRdb table lists in-frame clones only, not all of them. The data show tens of thousands of clones, around 86% seen once. J was trimmed by 3 bases and V by 10 bases; bases with no gene match: 7. This CDR3 comprises 13 residues. The germline V gene encodes CDR1 KGHDR and CDR2 SFDVKD. This clonotype was sampled from an adult in good health. Sequenced material: peripheral blood, taken on day 0 of AZD1222 vaccination. V usage is TRBV24-1 and J usage is TRBJ2-7, with 8 bases identical to TRBD2. The CDR3 loop is CATPLSGNYEQYF. CDR3 nucleotide sequence: TGTGCCACGCCGCTTAGCGGGAACTACGAGCAGTACTTC.